The subject of this entry is one TCR beta chain. Its antigen is still unknown. No qualities accompany the bases; no much larger clone lies one base away. The sample originates from a study of blood T cell repertoires in COVID-19 (dated by TCRdb to about 2020). Notes on the research overall: Samples from collaborators originated in the United States, Italy and Spain and spanned both the acute and convalescent phases of COVID-19. The prospective study material was composed of cDNA or gDNA derived from T cells, B-cell-depleted T cells, or PBMCs. The dataset comprised deeply sampled blood TCRbeta repertoires from subjects exposed to, actively infected with, or recovered from COVID-19. The repertoires were made available in a free public database intended to serve as a resource for research on the immune response to SARS-CoV-2. The samples were drawn from the first 160 participants of the ongoing ImmuneRACE study and from 1,254 subjects provided by 6 global collaborators. A de-identified subject ID, COVID-19 status, age in years and sex were almost always included in the sample metadata. Where available, HLA class I and class II types were taken from metadata supplied by the sample provider and were not determined by assay-based typing.

On the study overall, not on this receptor specifically: The amount of clinical and demographic metadata varied by source and participant and was provided uncurated.

One collaborating source in Seattle enrolled patients while the patients were actively infected and followed the patients over time throughout the course of disease. The collaborating institutions used their own protocols to collect whole blood in K2EDTA tubes. For TCRbeta analysis, collaborator samples were shipped as frozen whole blood, as isolated PBMCs, or as DNA extracted from either sample type. CDR1 and CDR2, per the germline V gene, are SGHRS and YFSETQ. The germline V end is reduced by 4 bases and the J end by 4 bases; junction bases left unmatched: 7. The CDR3 covers 15 residues, taking in both the cysteine and the phenylalanine. The DNA shown is the 45-base CDR3, in frame from base 1. TCRbeta CDR3 regions were amplified from genomic DNA by means of the immunoSEQ Assay, a bias-controlled multiplex PCR. In the source study's methods: Within the assay, amplification of reference gene primers was used to estimate how many nucleated cells each sample contained. To quantify the absolute abundance of each unique TCRbeta CDR3 rearrangement, sequence reads were collapsed and filtered. For each sample, productive Simpson clonality was calculated as the square root of Simpson's diversity index over productive rearrangements. TCRdb provides this immuneACCESS table in a form limited to in-frame rearrangements. Some clones are lacking; in checked studies, under half of them reflect an unresolved V gene, and why the rest are absent is not known. That table is the source of V, J and clone size, and D and trimming were worked out from the DNA. Across this sample there are 410,000 or so clones, with around nine tenths seen only once. The biggest ten clones account for roughly 1.6% of the sample.

Recombination linked TRBV5-1 to TRBJ2-7; the central 11 bases match TRBD1. The specimen sequenced was peripheral blood. This TCR was sampled from a woman between 40 and 55 years old with COVID-19, enrolled during active disease. Here the CDR3 is given as CASSPDRGLSYEQYF. Read as DNA, the sequence is TGCGCCAGCAGCCCGGACAGGGGGCTAAGTTACGAGCAGTACTTC.